This T cell receptor beta chain was recorded in a study of T cells in Graves' hyperthyroidism and ophthalmopathy. Study-wide points: Blood also held most thyroid clonotypes expanded beyond 0.001.

The germline V gene encodes CDR1 DFQATT and CDR2 SNEGSKA (reference sequence). The J segment lost 3 bases and the V segment lost 1 base, leaving 2 bases of the junction unmatched. The CDR3 sequence is 14 residues long. On this clonotype itself: Its antigen is not identified.

Stable disease denoted Graves' hyperthyroidism without ophthalmopathy progression within 18 months. PBMCs were derived from more than 8 ml fresh peripheral blood. TCR beta CDR3 region amplification was performed from RNA transcripts. The TCR CDR3 was amplified in a first-round RT-PCR using the HTBI primer set. TCRdb called the multiplex PCR reads again in MiXCR, with one record for every CDR3 protein. The table has around 340,000 distinct CDR3 sequences, over 15% seen once. The source of this sequence is a man aged 25-45 years with Graves' hyperthyroidism. The V call is TRBV20-1, the J call TRBJ2-1; 8 bases fit TRBD1. Input material: blood. As DNA, the CDR3 is TGCAGTGCTAGAGGGACAGGGATCTACAATGAGCAGTTCTTC. Translating it yields CSARGTGIYNEQFF.